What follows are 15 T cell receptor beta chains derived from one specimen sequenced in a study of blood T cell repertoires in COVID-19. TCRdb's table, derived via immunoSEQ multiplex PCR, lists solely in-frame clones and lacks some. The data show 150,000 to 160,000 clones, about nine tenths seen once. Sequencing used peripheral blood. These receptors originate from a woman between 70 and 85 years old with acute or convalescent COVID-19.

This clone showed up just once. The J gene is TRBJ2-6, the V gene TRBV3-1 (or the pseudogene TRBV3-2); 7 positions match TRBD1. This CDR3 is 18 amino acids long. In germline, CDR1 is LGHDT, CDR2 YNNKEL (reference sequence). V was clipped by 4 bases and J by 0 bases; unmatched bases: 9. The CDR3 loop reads CASSPQDRPLSGANVLTF. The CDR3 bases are TGTGCCAGCAGCCCCCAGGACAGGCCTCTCTCTGGGGCCAACGTCCTGACTTTC.

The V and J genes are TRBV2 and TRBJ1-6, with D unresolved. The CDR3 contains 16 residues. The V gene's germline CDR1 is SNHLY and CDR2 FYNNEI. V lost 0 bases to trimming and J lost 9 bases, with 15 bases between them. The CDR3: CASSEAAEWRGSPLHF. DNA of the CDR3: TGTGCCAGCAGTGAAGCGGCAGAGTGGAGAGGTTCACCCCTCCACTTT.

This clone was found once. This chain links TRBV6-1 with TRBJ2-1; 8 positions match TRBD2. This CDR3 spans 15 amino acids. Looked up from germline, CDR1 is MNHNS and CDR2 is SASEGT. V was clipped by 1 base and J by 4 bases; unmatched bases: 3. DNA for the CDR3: TGTGCCAGCAGTGAAGAGCGGGGGTCGTACAATGAGCAGTTCTTC. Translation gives CASSEERGSYNEQFF.

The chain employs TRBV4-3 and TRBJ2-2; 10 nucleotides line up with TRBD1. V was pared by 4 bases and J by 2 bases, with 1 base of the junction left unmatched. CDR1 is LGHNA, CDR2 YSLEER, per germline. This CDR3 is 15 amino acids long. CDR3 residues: CASSRDRGNTGELFF. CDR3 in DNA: TGCGCCAGCAGCCGGGACAGGGGCAACACCGGGGAGCTGTTTTTT.

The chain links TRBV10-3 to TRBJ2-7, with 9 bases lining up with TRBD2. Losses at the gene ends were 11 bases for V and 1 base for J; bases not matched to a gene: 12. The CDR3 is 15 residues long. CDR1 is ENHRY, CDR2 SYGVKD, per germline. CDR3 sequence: CAATTAGGESYEQYF. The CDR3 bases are TGTGCCGCCACTACTGCGGGGGGGGAGTCCTACGAGCAGTACTTC.

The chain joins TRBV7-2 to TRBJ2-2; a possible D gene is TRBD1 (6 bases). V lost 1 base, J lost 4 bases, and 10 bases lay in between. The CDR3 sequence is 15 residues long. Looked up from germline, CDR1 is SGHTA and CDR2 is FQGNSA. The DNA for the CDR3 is TGTGCCAGCAGCTTAGGGCAGGGGAGCACCGGGGAGCTGTTTTTT. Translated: CASSLGQGSTGELFF.

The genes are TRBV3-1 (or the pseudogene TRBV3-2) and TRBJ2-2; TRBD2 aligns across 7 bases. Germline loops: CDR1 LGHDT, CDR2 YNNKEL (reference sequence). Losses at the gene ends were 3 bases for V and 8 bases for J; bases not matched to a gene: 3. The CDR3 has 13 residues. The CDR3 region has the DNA TGTGCCAGCAGCCATCATAGCGGGGGGGAGCTGTTTTTT. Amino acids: CASSHHSGGELFF.

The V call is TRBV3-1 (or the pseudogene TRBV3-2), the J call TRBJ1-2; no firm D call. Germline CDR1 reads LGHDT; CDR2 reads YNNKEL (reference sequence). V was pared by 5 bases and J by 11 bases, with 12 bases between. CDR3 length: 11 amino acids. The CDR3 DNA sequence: TGTGCCAGCAGCAAAGGACGGGAATACACCTTC. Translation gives CASSKGREYTF.

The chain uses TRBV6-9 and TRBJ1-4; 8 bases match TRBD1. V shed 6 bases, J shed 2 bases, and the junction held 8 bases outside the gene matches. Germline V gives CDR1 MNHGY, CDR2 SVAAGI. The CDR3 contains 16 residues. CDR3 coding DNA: TGTGCCAGCAGGACCAGTCAGGGGGCTACTAATGAAAAACTGTTTTTT. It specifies CASRTSQGATNEKLFF.

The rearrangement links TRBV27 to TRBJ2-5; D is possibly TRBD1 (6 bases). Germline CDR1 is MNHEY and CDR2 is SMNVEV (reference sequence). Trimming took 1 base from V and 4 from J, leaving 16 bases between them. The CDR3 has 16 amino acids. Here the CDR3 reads CASSLFAPPGAETQYF. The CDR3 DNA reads TGTGCCAGCAGTTTATTTGCCCCCCCAGGGGCAGAGACCCAGTACTTC.

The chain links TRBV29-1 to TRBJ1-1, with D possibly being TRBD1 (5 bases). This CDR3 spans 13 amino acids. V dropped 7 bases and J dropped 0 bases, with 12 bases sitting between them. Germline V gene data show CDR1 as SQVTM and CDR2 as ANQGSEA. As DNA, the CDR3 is TGCAGCGCCTGGGGCTACCTGAACACTGAAGCTTTCTTT. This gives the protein CSAWGYLNTEAFF.

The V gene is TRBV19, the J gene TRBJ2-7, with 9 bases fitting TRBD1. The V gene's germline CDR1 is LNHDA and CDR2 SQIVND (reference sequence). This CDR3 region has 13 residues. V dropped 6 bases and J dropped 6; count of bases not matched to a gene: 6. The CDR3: CASSWTGESEQYV. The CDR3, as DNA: TGTGCCAGTAGCTGGACAGGGGAAAGCGAGCAGTACGTC.

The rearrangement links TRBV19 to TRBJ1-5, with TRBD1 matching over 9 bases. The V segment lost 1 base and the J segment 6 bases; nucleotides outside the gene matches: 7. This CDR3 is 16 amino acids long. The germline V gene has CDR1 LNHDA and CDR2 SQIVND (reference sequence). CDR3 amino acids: CASSIGFATGGQPQHF. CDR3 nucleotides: TGTGCCAGTAGTATAGGATTCGCGACAGGGGGTCAGCCCCAGCATTTT.

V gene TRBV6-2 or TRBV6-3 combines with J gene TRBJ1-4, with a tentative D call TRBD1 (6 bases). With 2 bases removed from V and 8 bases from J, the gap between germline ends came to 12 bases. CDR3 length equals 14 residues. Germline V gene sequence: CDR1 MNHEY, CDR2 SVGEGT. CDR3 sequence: CASSYVGGREKLFF. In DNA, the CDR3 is TGTGCCAGCAGTTACGTGGGGGGGCGAGAAAAACTGTTTTTT.

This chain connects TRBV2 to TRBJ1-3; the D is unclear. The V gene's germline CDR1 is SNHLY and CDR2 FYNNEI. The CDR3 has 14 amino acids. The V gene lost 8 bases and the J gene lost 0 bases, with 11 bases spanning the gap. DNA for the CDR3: TGTGCCAGCGAGTCTTCATACTCTGGAAACACCATATATTTT. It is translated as CASESSYSGNTIYF.